These 9 T cell receptor beta chains came from one sample sequenced in a study of blood T cell repertoires in COVID-19. Sequencing was performed with immunoSEQ multiplex PCR; in TCRdb, only in-frame clones are kept and a portion is missing. This table holds roughly 120,000 clones, 84% found once. The sample was peripheral blood. All receptors derive from a woman aged 50 to 60 with acute or convalescent COVID-19.

This chain links TRBV6-5 with TRBJ2-3, with a possible D match to TRBD1 (6 bases). Trimming took off 10 bases at V and 1 base at J, with 15 bases between the two ends. Germline assignment: CDR1 MNHEY and CDR2 SVGAGI. The CDR3 has 14 residues. The CDR3 DNA reads as TGTGCCACGAGTCGACAGGCACGCACAGATACGCAGTATTTT. This encodes CATSRQARTDTQYF.

V is TRBV19 and J is TRBJ2-3; D not resolved. V lost 3 bases and J 5 bases, leaving 6 bases between the germline ends. This CDR3 is 12 amino acids long. The V gene's germline CDR1 is LNHDA and CDR2 SQIVND (reference sequence). The CDR3 bases are TGTGCCAGTAGTATTATCGGAGATACGCAGTATTTT. Its protein product is CASSIIGDTQYF.

The J gene is TRBJ2-7, the V gene TRBV11-2, with 7 bases fitting TRBD1. The V and J ends lost 4 bases and 2 bases, in that order; junction bases with no gene match: 5. CDR1 SGHAT and CDR2 FQNNGV come from the germline V gene. This CDR3 is built from 14 residues. The CDR3 DNA is TGTGCCAGCAGCTCTAACAGGGGAGCCTACGAGCAGTACTTC. Its protein product is CASSSNRGAYEQYF.

The chain carries TRBV2 and TRBJ2-5; D not resolved. V was cut by 2 bases and J by 7 bases, with 8 bases left in between. This CDR3 is 12 amino acids long. Per the germline V gene, CDR1 is SNHLY and CDR2 is FYNNEI. Written as DNA, the CDR3 is TGTGCCAGCAGTGAATTTCCGGGGACCCAGTACTTC. This encodes CASSEFPGTQYF. The whole variable domain, filled in from reference TRBV2 and TRBJ2-5, reads EPEVTQTPSHQVTQMGQEVILRCVPISNHLYFYWYRQILGQKVEFLVSFYNNEISEKSEIFDDQFSVERPDGSNFTLKIRSTKLEDSAMYFCASSEFPGTQYFGPGTRLLVL.

The rearrangement links TRBV4-1 to TRBJ2-4; TRBD1 is a possible D gene (6 bases). Germline-derived CDR1 and CDR2 are MGHRA and YSYEKL. CDR3 length equals 14 residues. V lost 6 bases and J lost 8, with 17 bases in between. Here the CDR3 reads CASSSTGTIDIQYF. CDR3 DNA: TGCGCCAGCAGTAGTACCGGGACAATAGACATTCAGTACTTC.

The chain links TRBV3-1 (or the pseudogene TRBV3-2) to TRBJ1-1; perhaps TRBD1 as D (6 bases). V lost 4 bases and J lost 10, with 25 bases in between. Germline V gene data show CDR1 as LGHDT and CDR2 as YNNKEL (reference sequence). The CDR3 is made up of 16 amino acids. For the CDR3, the DNA is TGTGCCAGCAGCCCTAATCTCCCCCGGGGGGCGGATGGAGCTTTCTTT. It translates to CASSPNLPRGADGAFF.

This clone was recorded only once. J is TRBJ2-5 and V is TRBV5-5; D may be TRBD1 (6 bases). This CDR3 is built from 16 residues. Germline values: CDR1 SGHKS, CDR2 YYEKEE (reference sequence). With 0 bases removed from V and 5 bases from J, the gap between germline ends came to 17 bases. The CDR3 loop is CASSLENRAGRETQYF. The DNA of the CDR3 is TGTGCCAGCAGCTTGGAAAACAGGGCCGGAAGGGAGACCCAGTACTTC.

The chain couples TRBV2 to TRBJ1-2; a weak D match, TRBD1 (5 bases). Germline CDR1 SNHLY, CDR2 FYNNEI. This CDR3 spans 14 amino acids. V lost 7 bases to trimming and J lost 3 bases, with 15 bases between them. The CDR3 spells CASKTAYLYYGYTF. The CDR3 DNA reads TGTGCCAGCAAGACAGCCTACCTATACTATGGCTACACCTTC.

The chain employs TRBV11-3 and TRBJ1-1; D is undetermined. The ends were cut back, 5 bases at V and 2 bases at J, with 9 bases in the middle. CDR3 size: 13 residues. Per the germline V gene, CDR1 is SGHNT and CDR2 is YENEEA. In DNA form, the CDR3 reads TGTGCCAGCAGCACCCGCGGTAACACTGAAGCTTTCTTT. This codes for CASSTRGNTEAFF.